This T cell receptor beta chain was captured by sequencing in a study of CXCR3 chemokines and chemotherapy response in bladder cancer (dated by TCRdb to between 2022 and 2023). With regard to the full study: The study tested whether activity of the CXCR3 chemokine system within human bladder cancer tumors predicted response to chemotherapy.

This clonotype counts as medium-sized (0.01 to 0.1%). The specificity of this receptor is unknown. It has no much larger one-base neighbor in the sample; base qualities were not kept. The protocol used for the library was PCR. The listed sequencing device is Illumina HiSeq 2500. TCRdb reanalyzed the raw reads on its own, using fastp at Q25 for trimming and MiXCR for clone calling, and kept in-frame beta chains. Every CDR3 protein is listed once, alongside the most common genes and DNA of its rows. Across this sample there are around 5,000 distinct CDR3 sequences, with under 15% seen only once. 11% of the sample is taken by the ten largest. Relative to germline, V is 2 bases shorter and J is 4 bases shorter, with 18 bases between their ends. Measured from the cysteine to the phenylalanine, the CDR3 is 16 residues long. The DNA shown is the 48-base CDR3, in frame from base 1. Reading the germline V gene gives CDR1 MNHEY and CDR2 SVGEGT.

The sequence links TRBV6-2 or TRBV6-3 to TRBJ2-7, with TRBD1 tentatively as D gene (5 bases match). Sampling was performed from a patient whose treatment included neoadjuvant chemotherapy. This TCR was recovered from a human donor with bladder cancer that responded to neoadjuvant chemotherapy. The CDR3 corresponds to CASSYRFGANSYEQYF. The nucleotide sequence reads TGTGCCAGCAGTTACAGGTTTGGGGCCAATTCGTACGAGCAGTACTTC.